This TCR beta chain was obtained from a study of tumor-infiltrating lymphocytes in primary liver carcinoma. Study-level information: Stage T1-T3 N0M0 tumors spanned roughly 4.2 to 10 cm.

With a constant-region primer, TCR beta cDNA was made from 450 to 650 ng of total RNA. Generation of the TCR beta libraries relied on three nested multiplex PCR rounds using slightly modified ARM-PCR. From the multiplex PCR reads, TCRdb called clonotypes with MiXCR, one entry per CDR3 protein. This table holds more than 85,000 distinct CDR3 sequences, around 84% found once. Unsorted bulk tissue (roughly 19-31 mg) underwent RNA and DNA co-extraction. Sequenced: liver tumor tissue from sampling region 3. The subset denotes: tumor region T3, left-lateral pole. This sequence was found in a man aged 40-50 years with primary liver carcinoma and hepatitis B virus infection.

The CDR3 region is CASRLTYPASGVYEQYF. The CDR3 nucleotides are TGTGCCAGCAGGCTTACATACCCCGCTAGCGGGGTATACGAGCAGTACTTC. V usage is TRBV28 and J usage is TRBJ2-7; 9 bases agree with TRBD2. Germline values: CDR1 MDHEN, CDR2 SYDVKM. The CDR3 extends over 17 amino acids. Trimming cost V 6 bases and J 4 bases; bases outside gene matches: 16. The variable domain in full, with the rest retrieved from reference TRBV28 and TRBJ2-7, is DVKVTQSSRYLVKRTGEKVFLECVQDMDHENMFWYRQDPGLGLRLIYFSYDVKMKEKGDIPEGYSVSREKKERFSLILESASTNQTSMYLCASRLTYPASGVYEQYFGPGTRLTVT.